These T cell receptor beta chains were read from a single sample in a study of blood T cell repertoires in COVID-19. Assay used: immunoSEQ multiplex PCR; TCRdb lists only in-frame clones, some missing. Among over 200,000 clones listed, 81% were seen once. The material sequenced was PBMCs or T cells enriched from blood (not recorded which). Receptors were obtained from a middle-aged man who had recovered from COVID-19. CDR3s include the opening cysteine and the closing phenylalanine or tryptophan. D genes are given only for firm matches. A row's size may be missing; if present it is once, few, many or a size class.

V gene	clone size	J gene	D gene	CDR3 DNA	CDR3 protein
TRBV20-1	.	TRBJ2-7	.	TGCAGTGCCGGGACAACCTACGAGCAGTACTTC	CSAGTTYEQYF
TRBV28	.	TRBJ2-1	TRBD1	TGTGCCATCCTGGACAGGGGTATCGGTGAGCAGTTCTTC	CAILDRGIGEQFF
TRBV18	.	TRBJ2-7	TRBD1	TGTGCCAGCTCACACCCACCGGGACAGGGTGTCTACGAGCAGTACTTC	CASSHPPGQGVYEQYF
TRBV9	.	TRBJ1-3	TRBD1	TGTGCCAGCAGCGTAGGGACAGGTACCTGGGACACCATATATTTT	CASSVGTGTWDTIYF
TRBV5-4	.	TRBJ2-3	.	TGTGCCAGCAGCCTGACAGTTAGCACAGATACGCAGTATTTT	CASSLTVSTDTQYF
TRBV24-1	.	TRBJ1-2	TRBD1	TGTGCCACCAGTGCTAACCCCGGGACAGGGGGCTTCGGTGATGGCTACACCTTC	CATSANPGTGGFGDGYTF
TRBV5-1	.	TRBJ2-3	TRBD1	TGCGCCACTAGGACAGGGAACACAGATACGCAGTATTTT	CATRTGNTDTQYF
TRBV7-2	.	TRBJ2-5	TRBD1	TGTGCCAGCAGCTTAACCGGGACAGGGGGCTGGGAGACCCAGTACTTC	CASSLTGTGGWETQYF
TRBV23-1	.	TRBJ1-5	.	TGCGCCAGCAGTCAACCAGGGCCCTCAAGCAATCAGCCCCAGCATTTT	CASSQPGPSSNQPQHF
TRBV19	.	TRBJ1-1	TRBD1	TGTGCCAGTAGTATAGAGGGACAGCCGAACACTGAAGCTTTCTTT	CASSIEGQPNTEAFF
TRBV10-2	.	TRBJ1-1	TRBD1	TGCGCCAGCAGTGAAGGGGGACAGGACTTGAACACTGAAGCTTTCTTT	CASSEGGQDLNTEAFF
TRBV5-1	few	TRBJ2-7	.	TGCGCCAGCAGTTTGACTGCAACCTACGAGCAGTACTTC	CASSLTATYEQYF
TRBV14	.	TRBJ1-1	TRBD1	TGTGCCAGCAGCCCAGACAGGGGGGCGCTCACTGAAGCTTTCTTT	CASSPDRGALTEAFF
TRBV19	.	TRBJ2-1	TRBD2	TGTGCCACCACGACTAGCGGGAGCAGGGGAAGCTCCTACAATGAGCAGTTCTTC	CATTTSGSRGSSYNEQFF
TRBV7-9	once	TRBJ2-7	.	TGTGCCAGCAGCTTAACCTTGACTAACGAGCAGTACTTC	CASSLTLTNEQYF
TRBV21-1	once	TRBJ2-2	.	TGTGCCAGCAGCAAAAGGTCAAGGGGACTAGCGGGAGGCCACGGGGAGCTGTTTTTT	CASSKRSRGLAGGHGELFF
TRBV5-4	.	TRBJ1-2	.	TGTGCCAGCAGCTTGCAGGGAGGGCCCGCTAAGGGCTACACCTTC	CASSLQGGPAKGYTF
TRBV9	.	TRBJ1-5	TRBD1	TGTGCCAGCAGTACCGGGACAGCAAATCAGCCCCAGCATTTT	CASSTGTANQPQHF
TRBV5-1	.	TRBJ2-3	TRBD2	TGCGCCAGCAGCTCGGGACCCGGGACTAGCGGCACAGATACGCAGTATTTT	CASSSGPGTSGTDTQYF
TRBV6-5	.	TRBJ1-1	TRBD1	TGTGCCAGCAGTTCCCGACAGGGAGCCAAAACTGAAGCTTTCTTT	CASSSRQGAKTEAFF
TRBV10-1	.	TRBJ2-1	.	TGCGCCAGCAGCCCCGAGAGAAGGAGTATCGGGCAGTTCTTC	CASSPERRSIGQFF
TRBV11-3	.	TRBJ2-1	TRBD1	TGTGCCAGCAGCCCAGGGGGACAGCCCTACAATGAGCAGTTCTTC	CASSPGGQPYNEQFF
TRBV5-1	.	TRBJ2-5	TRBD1	TGCGCCAGCAGCTACGGGACAGGGGGTGCGGAGACCCAGTACTTC	CASSYGTGGAETQYF
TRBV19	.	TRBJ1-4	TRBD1	TGTGCCAGCCGGGACAGGGGGCGGGAAAAACTGTTTTTT	CASRDRGREKLFF